This TCR beta chain stems from a study of blood T cell repertoires in COVID-19. For the study at large: There were acute and convalescent COVID-19 samples, and they came from the United States, Italy and Spain. Sources were T cells, B-cell-depleted T cells, or PBMCs; the material itself was cDNA or gDNA.

Losses at the gene ends were 0 bases for V and 9 bases for J; bases not matched to a gene: 7. Germline lookup yields CDR1 LGHNA and CDR2 YNFKEQ. The CDR3 extends over 15 amino acids. Authors' methods: Researchers report that nucleated cell counts were estimated from reference gene primer amplification. Repertoires were generated with immunoSEQ multiplex PCR, while TCRdb's copy carries only in-frame clones and drops some. That table furnishes V, J and clone size, whereas the DNA furnished D and trimming. The sample consists of tens of thousands of clones, more than 75% of them appearing once. This clonotype originated in a woman older than 75 with acute or convalescent COVID-19. Source material: peripheral blood. The V and J genes are TRBV4-2 and TRBJ2-1; 8 bases fit TRBD2. This chain's CDR3 is CASSQDPGRASEQFF. Here the CDR3 DNA reads TGTGCCAGCAGCCAAGACCCCGGGAGGGCCAGTGAGCAGTTCTTC.